Presented here are 17 T cell receptor beta chains from one specimen sequenced in a study of T cells in localized non-small cell lung cancer. TCRdb keeps only in-frame clones here, not all; method: immunoSEQ multiplex PCR. The top ten hold 7.1% of the sample, which has fewer than 2,500 clones, less than 40% seen once. Material: lung tumor tissue, obtained before any cancer treatment. The origin of the receptors is a man aged 35 to 69 with stage I lung adenocarcinoma.

The table lists this clone with a few counts. The J gene is TRBJ2-1, the V gene TRBV18; perhaps TRBD2 as D (6 bases). V was pared by 3 bases and J by 1 base, with 7 bases between. This CDR3 is 14 amino acids long. CDR1 and CDR2 (germline): KGHSH, LQKENI. Here the CDR3 reads CASSPGGSYNEQFF. The DNA for the CDR3 is TGTGCCAGCTCACCCGGGGGATCCTACAATGAGCAGTTCTTC.

This clone was seen a few times. The CDR3, as DNA: TGTGCCAGCAGCTTGTCGTGGAGGGCCAATGAAAAACTGTTTTTT. Translating gives CASSLSWRANEKLFF. The chain couples TRBV9 to TRBJ1-4; no clear D. Per the germline V gene, CDR1 is SGDLS and CDR2 is YYNGEE. V dropped 4 bases and J dropped 5 bases, with 15 bases sitting between them. This CDR3 comprises 15 residues.

This clone has just a few counts. The rearrangement links TRBV30 to TRBJ2-7; D may be TRBD1 or TRBD2 (5 bases each). V lost 1 base, J lost 3 bases, and 16 bases lay in between. Germline V gives CDR1 GTSNPN, CDR2 SVGIG (reference sequence). CDR3 length: 15 amino acids. This CDR3 is CAWSGYRDGYYEQYF. The CDR3, as DNA: TGTGCCTGGAGTGGTTACCGGGACGGATACTACGAGCAGTACTTC.

This rearrangement joins TRBV19 to TRBJ2-3; 10 bases agree with TRBD2. Germline trimming cut 4 bases from V and 3 bases from J; bases unmatched to any gene: 4. The CDR3 is 15 residues long. CDR1 LNHDA and CDR2 SQIVND come from the germline V gene (reference sequence). The CDR3 spells CASSNLAGVTDTQYF. CDR3 DNA sequence: TGTGCCAGTAGTAATCTAGCGGGAGTTACAGATACGCAGTATTTT.

This clone has a handful of counts. V usage is TRBV11-3 and J usage is TRBJ2-5; either TRBD1 or TRBD2 may supply D (7 bases each). This CDR3 is 15 amino acids long. Germline CDR1 SGHNT, CDR2 YENEEA. The germline V and J ends were trimmed by 8 bases and 2 bases, with 18 bases remaining between them. CDR3 protein: CASGGGGETQETQYF. In DNA, the CDR3 is TGTGCCAGCGGGGGAGGGGGCGAAACTCAAGAGACCCAGTACTTC.

J is TRBJ1-1 and V is TRBV18; D is ambiguous. The V gene's germline CDR1 is KGHSH and CDR2 LQKENI. Trimming took off 3 bases at V and 8 bases at J, with 13 bases between the two ends. There are 13 residues in the CDR3. The CDR3 sequence is CASSPSVGDEAFF. CDR3 sequence (DNA): TGTGCCAGCTCACCGAGCGTTGGAGACGAAGCTTTCTTT.

The V and J genes are TRBV15 and TRBJ1-5; D ambiguous. V was clipped by 7 bases and J by 0 bases, with 16 bases between them. The CDR3 has 16 amino acids. The germline V gene encodes CDR1 LNHNV and CDR2 YYDKDF (reference sequence). CDR3 DNA: TGTGCCACCAAGGCGGGAACGCCGGATAGCAATCAGCCCCAGCATTTT. Encoded protein: CATKAGTPDSNQPQHF.

V gene TRBV6-8 combines with J gene TRBJ2-7, with a possible D match to TRBD1 (7 bases). The germline V gene has CDR1 MNHGY and CDR2 SAAAGT. The CDR3 extends over 15 amino acids. V dropped 6 bases and J dropped 5 bases, with 20 bases sitting between them. In DNA, the CDR3 is TGTGCCAGCAGGGGCGGGACAGTAACCCCTCACGAGCAGTACTTC. This translates into CASRGGTVTPHEQYF.

The chain joins TRBV6-8 to TRBJ2-7, with TRBD2 matching 8 bases. Germline-derived CDR1 and CDR2 are MNHGY and SAAAGT. V trimming: 7 bases; J trimming: 1 base; junction bases outside the gene matches: 6. The CDR3 length is 14 residues. CDR3 sequence: CASKLAAGSYEQYF. The CDR3 nucleotides read TGTGCCAGCAAACTAGCGGCGGGGTCCTACGAGCAGTACTTC.

The J gene is TRBJ1-1, the V gene TRBV19; D gene unclear. V lost 7 bases and J 1 base, leaving 16 bases between the germline ends. CDR3 length equals 15 residues. Per the germline V gene, CDR1 is LNHDA and CDR2 is SQIVND (reference sequence). The CDR3 coding sequence is TGTGCCAGTATCCAATCCCCCCGATCGAACACTGAAGCTTTCTTT. Translating it yields CASIQSPRSNTEAFF.

The CDR3 sequence is CASSMDRTSGGNRETQYF. The CDR3 DNA follows: TGTGCCAGTAGTATGGATAGGACTAGCGGGGGGAATCGGGAGACCCAGTACTTC. V gene TRBV19 combines with J gene TRBJ2-5, with 14 nucleotides matching TRBD2. The length of the CDR3 is 18 residues. V lost 3 bases to trimming and J lost 5 bases; unmatched junction nucleotides: 11. The germline gives CDR1 LNHDA, CDR2 SQIVND (reference sequence). Combining the CDR3 with reference TRBV19 and TRBJ2-5 gives the whole variable domain DGGITQSPKYLFRKEGQNVTLSCEQNLNHDAMYWYRQDPGQGLRLIYYSQIVNDFQKGDIAEGYSVSREKKESFPLTVTSAQKNPTAFYLCASSMDRTSGGNRETQYFGPGTRLLVL.

This clone was seen only a few times. The rearrangement uses TRBV30 and TRBJ1-1, with D possibly matching TRBD1 (6 bases). The CDR3 is 11 amino acids. Deletions cut 3 bases from V and 5 bases from J, with 7 bases between. The germline V gene encodes CDR1 GTSNPN and CDR2 SVGIG (reference sequence). CDR3 sequence reads: CAWSQGTEAFF. The CDR3 DNA reads as TGTGCCTGGAGCCAGGGGACTGAAGCTTTCTTT.

V is TRBV28 and J is TRBJ2-2, with D possibly matching TRBD1 (6 bases). V shed 7 bases and J shed 3 bases, with 12 bases lying between them. The CDR3 contains 14 residues. Germline V gives CDR1 MDHEN, CDR2 SYDVKM. CDR3 sequence reads: CASKSGTYTGELFF. The CDR3 DNA reads as TGTGCCAGCAAATCCGGGACATACACCGGGGAGCTGTTTTTT.

This chain joins TRBV9 and TRBJ2-1; 9 bases fit TRBD2. V lost 5 bases to trimming and J lost 7 bases; unmatched junction nucleotides: 10. Germline V lookup: CDR1 SGDLS, CDR2 YYNGEE. CDR3 length: 15 residues. For the CDR3, the DNA is TGTGCCAGCAGTGAACAGCGGGGGGTCTCTAATGAGCAGTTCTTC. Translating it yields CASSEQRGVSNEQFF.

The chain is built from TRBV19 and TRBJ1-1; tentatively, D is TRBD1 (6 bases). Germline assignment: CDR1 LNHDA and CDR2 SQIVND (reference sequence). The CDR3 runs 12 residues. Trimming removed 5 bases at V and 3 bases at J, with 7 bases between. The DNA for the CDR3 is TGTGCCAGTAGTGCAGGGGACACTGAAGCTTTCTTT. It translates to CASSAGDTEAFF.

The CDR3 is CASSLRDFTYEQYF. The CDR3, as DNA: TGCGCCAGCAGCCTCCGGGACTTTACCTACGAGCAGTACTTC. The V call is TRBV4-1, the J call TRBJ2-7; weak D call: TRBD2 (6 bases). The CDR3 extends over 14 amino acids. V lost 4 bases and J lost 2, with 12 bases in between. Germline V gene sequence: CDR1 MGHRA, CDR2 YSYEKL.

The chain links TRBV11-3 to TRBJ1-4; 10 bases fit TRBD1. CDR1 SGHNT and CDR2 YENEEA come from the germline V gene. The CDR3 is 15 amino acids. With 1 base clipped from V and 7 bases from J, the junction kept 3 bases outside the gene matches. The CDR3 protein is CASSLGRTGGEKLFF. The CDR3 coding sequence is TGTGCCAGCAGCTTAGGGAGGACAGGGGGTGAAAAACTGTTTTTT.